The 25 T cell receptor beta chains below all came from one sample that was sequenced in a study of blood T cell repertoires in COVID-19. TCRdb's copy holds only in-frame clones and misses some; the assay was immunoSEQ multiplex PCR. The repertoire has 90,000 to 140,000 clones, approximately 82% of them found once; the top ten carry roughly 14%. The specimen was peripheral blood. These receptors all come from a woman at least 80 years old with acute or convalescent COVID-19.

The rearrangement links TRBV25-1 to TRBJ1-1; no clear D. There are 12 residues in the CDR3. The germline V and J ends were trimmed by 5 bases and 4 bases, with 8 bases remaining between them. CDR1 is MGHDK, CDR2 SYGVNS, per germline. DNA of the CDR3: TGTGCCAGCAGTTACCGGGGCACTGAAGCTTTCTTT. Residues: CASSYRGTEAFF.

The chain links TRBV7-8 to TRBJ2-7, with 8 bases that match TRBD1. With V trimmed by 3 bases and J by 6 bases, 10 bases remained unmatched. The CDR3 spans 15 residues. CDR1 is SGHVS, CDR2 FQNEAQ, per germline. The CDR3 here is CASSFPGQGFGEQYF. The CDR3 nucleotides are TGTGCCAGCAGCTTCCCCGGACAGGGTTTTGGCGAGCAGTACTTC.

The V gene is TRBV9, the J gene TRBJ2-2; 8 positions match TRBD1. Trimming at V came to 0 bases and at J to 5 bases, leaving 12 bases not matched to a gene. Germline V gene lookup returns CDR1 SGDLS and CDR2 YYNGEE. CDR3 length: 18 amino acids. CDR3 DNA: TGTGCCAGCAGCGTAGGGAGAACGACAGGGGCGGAAACCGGGGAGCTGTTTTTT. Encoded protein: CASSVGRTTGAETGELFF. The full variable domain, rest sourced from reference TRBV9 and TRBJ2-2, is DSGVTQTPKHLITATGQRVTLRCSPRSGDLSVYWYQQSLDQGLQFLIQYYNGEERAKGNILERFSAQQFPDLHSELNLSSLELGDSALYFCASSVGRTTGAETGELFFGEGSRLTVL.

V usage is TRBV10-3 and J usage is TRBJ2-3; tentatively, D is TRBD1 (6 bases). Germline CDR1 and CDR2: ENHRY and SYGVKD. The CDR3 extends over 15 amino acids. V was clipped by 3 bases and J by 0 bases, with 10 bases between them. The CDR3 DNA sequence: TGTGCCATCAGTGAAGGCACAGGGAGCACAGATACGCAGTATTTT. Translating it yields CAISEGTGSTDTQYF.

DNA of the CDR3: TGTGCCAGCACCACCGGGCAGGGGTCGATGAACACTGAAGCTTTCTTT. It is translated as CASTTGQGSMNTEAFF. V gene TRBV28 combines with J gene TRBJ1-1, with a tentative D call TRBD1 (6 bases). This CDR3 region has 16 residues. V was clipped by 7 bases and J by 0 bases, with 18 bases between them. CDR1 and CDR2 (germline): MDHEN, SYDVKM.

The V gene is TRBV6-6, the J gene TRBJ2-2, with 15 bases aligning to TRBD2. The V and J ends lost 8 bases and 3 bases, in that order; junction bases with no gene match: 4. Germline CDR1 is MNHNY and CDR2 is SVGAGI (reference sequence). The CDR3 is made up of 16 amino acids. CDR3 DNA: TGTGCCAGCGCCGGACTAGCGGGAGGGGACACCGGGGAGCTGTTTTTT. This encodes CASAGLAGGDTGELFF.

The rearrangement links TRBV7-2 to TRBJ1-4, with D tentatively TRBD1 (5 bases). V was clipped by 6 bases and J by 4 bases, with 9 bases between them. CDR1 is SGHTA, CDR2 FQGNSA, per germline. This CDR3 has 13 residues. The DNA of the CDR3 is TGTGCCAGCAGGCTAGGGGTTAATGAAAAACTGTTTTTT. Protein product: CASRLGVNEKLFF.

This clone occurred a few times. The chain combines TRBV14 with TRBJ2-1, with 7 bases that match TRBD1. Per germline, CDR1 SGHDN and CDR2 FVKESK. Germline trimming cut 9 bases from V and 6 bases from J; bases unmatched to any gene: 14. This CDR3 has 15 residues. CDR3 nucleotide sequence: TGTGCCAGTAACAGGGGAGCTGGTAGGGGCAATGAGCAGTTCTTC. This sequence encodes CASNRGAGRGNEQFF.

V and J are TRBV7-9 and TRBJ2-2; 7 bases line up with TRBD1. V trimming: 5 bases; J trimming: 1 base; junction bases outside the gene matches: 4. CDR3 size: 15 residues. Germline V gives CDR1 SEHNR, CDR2 FQNEAQ (reference sequence). The CDR3 sequence is CASSPTGLNTGELFF. The CDR3 bases are TGTGCCAGCAGCCCGACAGGGTTGAACACCGGGGAGCTGTTTTTT.

The V gene is TRBV6-4, the J gene TRBJ1-2, with D unresolved. The CDR3 is 15 residues long. Trimming removed 3 bases from V and 5 bases from J, with 16 bases in between. Per the germline V gene, CDR1 is MRHNA and CDR2 is SNTAGT. This CDR3 is CASSEARTGRYGYTF. The CDR3 bases are TGTGCCAGCAGTGAGGCCCGGACCGGGAGGTATGGCTACACCTTC.

The chain is built from TRBV5-1 and TRBJ2-1; tentatively, D is TRBD1 (5 bases). CDR3 size: 17 residues. Germline-derived CDR1 and CDR2 are SGHRS and YFSETQ. V lost 4 bases and J 0 bases, leaving 17 bases between the germline ends. The CDR3 bases are TGCGCCAGCAGCCTACAGTCAGGCGACAGCTCCTACAATGAGCAGTTCTTC. As protein: CASSLQSGDSSYNEQFF. The full variable domain, in which reference TRBV5-1 and TRBJ2-1 provide the parts outside the CDR3, is KAGVTQTPRYLIKTRGQQVTLSCSPISGHRSVSWYQQTPGQGLQFLFEYFSETQRNKGNFPGRFSGRQFSNSRSEMNVSTLELGDSALYLCASSLQSGDSSYNEQFFGPGTRLTVL.

The chain couples TRBV6-5 to TRBJ2-1; 8 bases map to TRBD2. V lost 8 bases and J lost 7; bases outside the gene matches: 10. CDR3 size: 14 residues. Per germline, CDR1 MNHEY and CDR2 SVGAGI. The CDR3 loop is CASSSGTSLNEQFF. The CDR3 nucleotides read TGTGCCAGCTCCTCCGGGACTAGTCTAAATGAGCAGTTCTTC.

This chain joins TRBV28 and TRBJ2-3, with TRBD2 matching 12 bases. This CDR3 has 18 residues. J lost 1 base, V lost 2 bases, and 7 bases had no gene match. Germline CDR1 and CDR2: MDHEN and SYDVKM. CDR3 protein: CASSLGMTSGSRTDTQYF. The CDR3 nucleotides are TGTGCCAGCAGTTTAGGCATGACTAGCGGGAGCCGCACAGATACGCAGTATTTT.

V is TRBV28 and J is TRBJ2-1; a possible D gene is TRBD2 (6 bases). V was pared by 1 base and J by 0 bases, with 10 bases between. CDR3 size: 16 residues. Germline V gives CDR1 MDHEN, CDR2 SYDVKM. The CDR3 loop reads CASSLFVGSSYNEQFF. The DNA of the CDR3 is TGTGCCAGCAGTTTATTTGTCGGGAGCTCCTACAATGAGCAGTTCTTC.

About this clone: One end of the junction does not line up with germline, which may come from a read error. V and J are TRBV24-1 and TRBJ2-2; TRBD2 aligns across 8 bases. Germline V gene lookup returns CDR1 KGHDR and CDR2 SFDVKD. CDR3 length equals 15 residues. This CDR3 is CATSEVSGNAGELFF. In nucleotides, the CDR3 is TGTGCCACCAGTGAGGTTAGCGGGAACGCCGGGGAGCTGTTTTTT.

Of note for this clone: At one end the junction does not follow the germline gene, possibly because of a read error. V gene TRBV18 combines with J gene TRBJ2-2; 9 bases map to TRBD2. Germline lookup yields CDR1 KGHSH and CDR2 LQKENI. This CDR3 is built from 15 residues. The CDR3 reads CASSPASGNAGELFF. The CDR3 DNA is TGTGCCAGCTCACCAGCTAGCGGGAACGCCGGGGAGCTGTTTTTT.

The chain employs TRBV25-1 and TRBJ2-1; D might be TRBD2 (6 bases). The CDR3 has 16 amino acids. Germline loops: CDR1 MGHDK, CDR2 SYGVNS. With 3 bases removed from V and 3 bases from J, the gap between germline ends came to 15 bases. This chain's CDR3 is CASSDSVAAVYNEQFF. CDR3 in DNA: TGTGCCAGCAGTGATTCGGTAGCGGCTGTCTACAATGAGCAGTTCTTC.

The chain links TRBV4-2 to TRBJ1-2; the match to TRBD1 covers 7 bases. Losses at the gene ends were 4 bases for V and 4 bases for J; bases not matched to a gene: 12. The CDR3 has 16 residues. CDR1 LGHNA and CDR2 YNFKEQ come from the germline V gene. In DNA form, the CDR3 reads TGTGCCAGCAGCCCTGCCGAGGGGGCGAGCCTCTATGGCTACACCTTC. Amino acids: CASSPAEGASLYGYTF.

J is TRBJ2-3 and V is TRBV24-1; 7 bases fit TRBD1. The CDR3 is 14 residues long. V lost 3 bases to trimming and J lost 3 bases; unmatched junction nucleotides: 2. Germline V gene lookup returns CDR1 KGHDR and CDR2 SFDVKD. CDR3 region: CATSDAGGTDTQYF. The CDR3 DNA sequence: TGTGCCACCAGTGATGCAGGGGGTACAGATACGCAGTATTTT.

The chain is built from TRBV11-3 and TRBJ1-6, with a weak D call TRBD1 (6 bases). The ends were cut back, 5 bases at V and 5 bases at J, with 10 bases in the middle. The CDR3 is 14 amino acids. CDR1 and CDR2 from the germline V gene are SGHNT and YENEEA. The CDR3 spells CASSTGTNNSPLHF. CDR3 in DNA: TGTGCCAGCAGCACCGGGACAAATAATTCACCCCTCCACTTT.

This chain uses TRBV11-2 with TRBJ2-1; 8 bases fit TRBD2. Germline lookup yields CDR1 SGHAT and CDR2 FQNNGV. V shed 5 bases, J shed 0 bases, and the junction held 3 bases outside the gene matches. The CDR3 has 15 residues. CDR3: CASSTTSGSYNEQFF. The CDR3 DNA reads TGTGCCAGCAGCACCACTAGCGGCTCCTACAATGAGCAGTTCTTC.

The chain is built from TRBV2 and TRBJ1-5; 9 nucleotides align to TRBD1. Germline-derived CDR1 and CDR2 are SNHLY and FYNNEI. This CDR3 spans 15 amino acids. Germline trimming cut 6 bases from V and 7 bases from J; bases unmatched to any gene: 10. The CDR3 here is CASRPGQGNWQPQHF. The CDR3 DNA follows: TGTGCCAGCAGGCCCGGACAGGGGAACTGGCAGCCCCAGCATTTT.

This chain uses TRBV4-3 with TRBJ1-4; 7 bases are shared with TRBD1. CDR3 size: 15 residues. The J segment lost 1 base and the V segment lost 2 bases, leaving 1 base of the junction unmatched. Germline CDR1 is LGHNA and CDR2 is YSLEER. The CDR3 is CASSQQGGTNEKLFF. The CDR3 nucleotides are TGCGCCAGCAGCCAACAGGGGGGAACTAATGAAAAACTGTTTTTT.

For the CDR3, the DNA is TGTGCCAGCAGCCAAGATCTGGCGGCGTCTGGGGCCAACGTCCTGACTTTC. Its translation: CASSQDLAASGANVLTF. The chain has TRBV4-2 and TRBJ2-6, with D hard to call. Trimming shortened V by 0 bases and J by 1 base, and 10 bases separated the two germline ends. This CDR3 comprises 17 residues. Germline lookup yields CDR1 LGHNA and CDR2 YNFKEQ.

The rearrangement uses TRBV15 and TRBJ1-3; D not resolved. V dropped 5 bases and J dropped 2 bases, with 13 bases sitting between them. The CDR3 runs 15 residues. Germline loops: CDR1 LNHNV, CDR2 YYDKDF (reference sequence). The CDR3, as DNA: TGTGCCACCAGCCCAAAGAGGGCAGCTGGAAACACCATATATTTT. Its protein product is CATSPKRAAGNTIYF.